Presented here are 29 T cell receptor beta chains from one specimen sequenced in a study of blood T cell repertoires in COVID-19. Method: immunoSEQ multiplex PCR; TCRdb's copy keeps in-frame clones and lacks some. The repertoire includes 130,000 to 150,000 clones, about nine tenths of them detected once, and under 2% sits in the top ten. Sample: peripheral blood. The receptors here all came from a human donor in a cohort sampled during active COVID-19.

The chain has TRBV20-1 and TRBJ2-7, with TRBD1 matching 9 bases. This CDR3 is built from 15 residues. Germline trimming cut 3 bases from V and 3 bases from J; bases unmatched to any gene: 9. Germline V CDR1 and CDR2: DFQATT, SNEGSKA (reference sequence). DNA for the CDR3: TGCAGTGCTAGTAAACTTGACAGGGGGTACTACGAGCAGTACTTC. Protein product: CSASKLDRGYYEQYF.

V is TRBV11-2 and J is TRBJ1-1, with TRBD1 matching over 8 bases. The CDR3 consists of 14 residues. Per the germline V gene, CDR1 is SGHAT and CDR2 is FQNNGV. After removal of 1 base from V and 6 bases from J, the junction contained 4 bases not matched to a gene. The DNA of the CDR3 is TGTGCCAGCAGCTTAGGGACAGGGATATCTGAAGCTTTCTTT. This codes for CASSLGTGISEAFF. Full variable domain (outside the CDR3, taken from reference TRBV11-2 and TRBJ1-1): EAGVAQSPRYKIIEKRQSVAFWCNPISGHATLYWYQQILGQGPKLLIQFQNNGVVDDSQLPKDRFSAERLKGVDSTLKIQPAKLEDSAVYLCASSLGTGISEAFFGQGTRLTVV.

The rearrangement uses TRBV6-5 and TRBJ1-1; D gene unclear. Germline assignment: CDR1 MNHEY and CDR2 SVGAGI. The CDR3 runs 15 residues. The V and J ends lost 0 bases and 4 bases respectively, with 12 bases between them. The CDR3 region has the DNA TGTGCCAGCAGTTACTCCGATCACCTTAGCACTGAAGCTTTCTTT. Translated, it gives CASSYSDHLSTEAFF.

This chain links TRBV2 with TRBJ1-6; unclear D gene. CDR3 length: 13 residues. CDR1 is SNHLY and CDR2 is FYNNEI in the germline V gene. V was pared by 0 bases and J by 8 bases, with 5 bases between. DNA of the CDR3: TGTGCCAGCAGTGAAGCGGTAGATTCACCCCTCCACTTT. This translates into CASSEAVDSPLHF.

This chain joins TRBV3-1 (or the pseudogene TRBV3-2) and TRBJ2-7; 9 bases map to TRBD2. Trimming took 4 bases from V and 5 from J; bases not matched to a gene: 9. The CDR3 covers 15 residues. Germline V gives CDR1 LGHDT, CDR2 YNNKEL (reference sequence). CDR3 bases: TGTGCCAGCAGCCCGGGTGTAGCGGGGGAGGACGAGCAGTACTTC. It is translated as CASSPGVAGEDEQYF.

This clone was seen only once. The rearrangement uses TRBV9 and TRBJ1-3; D call uncertain. This CDR3 contains 16 residues. V shed 2 bases and J shed 0 bases, with 12 bases lying between them. From germline, CDR1 is SGDLS and CDR2 YYNGEE. In DNA, the CDR3 is TGTGCCAGCAGCGTTTCCCCCCTAACCTCTGGAAACACCATATATTTT. It specifies CASSVSPLTSGNTIYF.

The chain has TRBV28 and TRBJ1-4, with D unclear. V was clipped by 2 bases and J by 6 bases, with 16 bases between them. The CDR3 sequence is 16 residues long. The germline gives CDR1 MDHEN, CDR2 SYDVKM. CDR3 residues: CASSLGSSRGHEKLFF. CDR3 DNA: TGTGCCAGCAGTTTAGGGTCCAGTAGAGGGCATGAAAAACTGTTTTTT.

This clone was detected a few times. The chain is built from TRBV18 and TRBJ2-2; 7 nucleotides line up with TRBD2. Losses at the gene ends were 5 bases for V and 3 bases for J; bases not matched to a gene: 9. From germline, CDR1 is KGHSH and CDR2 LQKENI. The CDR3 totals 16 residues. CDR3 bases: TGTGCCAGCTCAACTCTCCCGGGGGGTGACACCGGGGAGCTGTTTTTT. Encoded protein: CASSTLPGGDTGELFF.

This clone was observed once. The rearrangement uses TRBV25-1 and TRBJ2-3; a weak D match, TRBD2 (7 bases). The V gene's germline CDR1 is MGHDK and CDR2 SYGVNS. The CDR3 spans 15 residues. V lost 4 bases and J 8 bases, leaving 19 bases between the germline ends. CDR3 amino acids: CASSAPRGAGSTQYF. The CDR3 coding sequence is TGTGCCAGCAGTGCCCCCCGGGGGGCCGGGAGTACGCAGTATTTT.

The genes are TRBV6-6 and TRBJ2-7, with D perhaps TRBD1 (7 bases). Trimming left V 0 bases short and J 4 bases short, with 13 bases between. The germline V gene encodes CDR1 MNHNY and CDR2 SVGAGI (reference sequence). The CDR3 runs to 15 residues. The CDR3 sequence: CASSYSNAGGYEQYF. The CDR3 region has the DNA TGTGCCAGCAGTTACTCGAACGCAGGGGGGTACGAGCAGTACTTC.

V is TRBV5-1 and J is TRBJ2-2, with 10 nucleotides matching TRBD2. Germline CDR1 and CDR2: SGHRS and YFSETQ. With V trimmed by 6 bases and J by 5 bases, 13 bases remained unmatched. The CDR3 spans 17 residues. The CDR3 DNA reads as TGCGCCAGCACACCCTTTATAGCGGGGGGAAGAACCGGGGAGCTGTTTTTT. This sequence encodes CASTPFIAGGRTGELFF.

The chain couples TRBV24-1 to TRBJ1-6; D ambiguous. From germline, CDR1 is KGHDR and CDR2 SFDVKD. The CDR3 runs 15 residues. Trimming stripped 0 bases from V and 6 bases from J, with 8 bases between. CDR3 residues: CATSDLRGINSPLHF. In DNA form, the CDR3 reads TGTGCCACCAGTGATTTGCGGGGAATTAATTCACCCCTCCACTTT.

The V call is TRBV24-1, the J call TRBJ2-1; tentative D call: TRBD2 (6 bases). The germline V gene has CDR1 KGHDR and CDR2 SFDVKD. The length of the CDR3 is 15 residues. V was cut by 3 bases and J by 8 bases, with 16 bases left in between. The CDR3 sequence: CATSDPPPASDEQFF. Here the CDR3 DNA reads TGTGCCACCAGTGATCCCCCCCCGGCTAGCGATGAGCAGTTCTTC.

J is TRBJ1-1 and V is TRBV19; 10 bases agree with TRBD1. Unmatched junction bases numbered 6, after V lost 1 base and J lost 10 bases. Germline loops: CDR1 LNHDA, CDR2 SQIVND (reference sequence). This CDR3 has 14 amino acids. CDR3 in DNA: TGTGCCAGTAGTATAGTGGGACAGGGGTACGGAGCTTTCTTT. Translating gives CASSIVGQGYGAFF.

CDR3 coding DNA: TGTGCCAGCAGTCCCCGGACAGGGGGCACTGAGCAGTTCTTC. It translates to CASSPRTGGTEQFF. V gene TRBV2 combines with J gene TRBJ2-1; 11 bases are a match to TRBD1. This CDR3 region has 14 residues. Germline V gene sequence: CDR1 SNHLY, CDR2 FYNNEI. Trimming at V came to 5 bases and at J to 9 bases, leaving 6 bases not matched to a gene.

This chain connects TRBV6-5 to TRBJ1-6, with D uncertain. The CDR3 sequence is 15 residues long. The ends were cut back, 7 bases at V and 0 bases at J, with 10 bases in the middle. Germline CDR1 and CDR2: MNHEY and SVGAGI. CDR3 bases: TGTGCCAGCAACGTCATGAGCTCCTATAATTCACCCCTCCACTTT. This translates into CASNVMSSYNSPLHF.

This clone has just a few counts. The J gene is TRBJ1-2, the V gene TRBV15; TRBD1 matches at 8 bases. Germline-derived CDR1 and CDR2 are LNHNV and YYDKDF (reference sequence). CDR3 length: 15 residues. Trimming removed 4 bases from V and 4 bases from J; junction bases left unmatched: 8. The CDR3 nucleotides are TGTGCCACCAGCACCGGACAGGGCCGAGGCTATGGCTACACCTTC. This encodes CATSTGQGRGYGYTF. The variable domain in full, with the rest retrieved from reference TRBV15 and TRBJ1-2, is DAMVIQNPRYQVTQFGKPVTLSCSQTLNHNVMYWYQQKSSQAPKLLFHYYDKDFNNEADTPDNFQSRRPNTSFCFLDIRSPGLGDTAMYLCATSTGQGRGYGYTFGSGTRLTVV.

This clone was observed a single time. V and J are TRBV12-2 and TRBJ2-7; the D call TRBD1 from the table was never checked on the DNA. TRBV12-2 is an annotated pseudogene. CDR3 length: 16 amino acids. As DNA, the CDR3 is TGTGCAAGTCGCTTTTTCCCGGGACAGCCCTCCTACGAGCAGTACTTC. Its translation is CASRFFPGQPSYEQYF.

The chain carries TRBV5-8 and TRBJ2-5; weak D call: TRBD2 (5 bases). This CDR3 region has 16 residues. Germline V gene data show CDR1 as SGHTS and CDR2 as YDEGEE. V was shortened by 4 bases and J by 0 bases, with 16 bases between the two germline ends. The CDR3 region is CASSNRGFGNQETQYF. Here the CDR3 DNA reads TGTGCCAGCAGCAACCGGGGATTCGGGAACCAAGAGACCCAGTACTTC.

The V call is TRBV5-4, the J call TRBJ2-1, with 7 bases lining up with TRBD1. Trimming removed 9 bases from V and 5 bases from J; junction bases left unmatched: 11. This CDR3 comprises 14 residues. From germline, CDR1 is SGHNT and CDR2 YYREEE (reference sequence). CDR3 region: CATEEQGVNNEQFF. The CDR3 DNA reads TGTGCCACCGAAGAGCAGGGGGTTAACAATGAGCAGTTCTTC.

The chain joins TRBV19 to TRBJ2-2; TRBD1 aligns across 7 bases. Germline CDR1 LNHDA, CDR2 SQIVND (reference sequence). The CDR3 consists of 16 residues. V gave up 6 bases and J gave up 6 bases; unmatched junction bases: 13. The CDR3 nucleotides read TGTGCCAGTAGAACACAGGGGAATACTTTGGCCGGGGAGCTGTTTTTT. Protein: CASRTQGNTLAGELFF.

V gene TRBV27 combines with J gene TRBJ2-7; 14 bases fit TRBD2. The germline CDR1 and CDR2 sequences are MNHEY and SMNVEV (reference sequence). The CDR3 sequence is 15 residues long. V was pared by 3 bases and J by 3 bases, with 1 base of the junction left unmatched. Here the CDR3 reads CASSFGTSGGYEQYF. CDR3 coding DNA: TGTGCCAGCAGTTTTGGGACTAGCGGGGGCTACGAGCAGTACTTC.

The genes are TRBV9 and TRBJ2-5; 9 nucleotides line up with TRBD1. There are 15 residues in the CDR3. Germline values: CDR1 SGDLS, CDR2 YYNGEE. V gave up 0 bases and J gave up 5 bases; unmatched junction bases: 5. The CDR3 protein is CASSVEQGAGETQYF. The CDR3 coding sequence is TGTGCCAGCAGCGTAGAACAGGGGGCAGGGGAGACCCAGTACTTC.

The chain uses TRBV30 and TRBJ1-5; TRBD1 matches at 8 bases. This CDR3 has 13 residues. Per germline, CDR1 GTSNPN and CDR2 SVGIG (reference sequence). V lost 3 bases to trimming and J lost 4 bases; unmatched junction nucleotides: 2. In DNA, the CDR3 is TGTGCCTGGAGACAGGGGGAGAATCAGCCCCAGCATTTT. It codes for CAWRQGENQPQHF.

The V and J genes are TRBV2 and TRBJ1-5; 8 bases match TRBD1. V lost 1 base to trimming and J lost 5 bases; unmatched junction nucleotides: 4. The CDR3 sequence is 15 residues long. Germline CDR1 is SNHLY and CDR2 is FYNNEI. The CDR3 region is CASSEGQGTYQPQHF. CDR3 sequence (DNA): TGTGCCAGCAGTGAAGGACAGGGGACCTATCAGCCCCAGCATTTT. The entire variable domain, with the rest obtained from reference TRBV2 and TRBJ1-5, is as follows: EPEVTQTPSHQVTQMGQEVILRCVPISNHLYFYWYRQILGQKVEFLVSFYNNEISEKSEIFDDQFSVERPDGSNFTLKIRSTKLEDSAMYFCASSEGQGTYQPQHFGDGTRLSIL.

V and J are TRBV19 and TRBJ2-5; 8 positions agree with TRBD2. The CDR3 extends over 15 amino acids. The germline V gene has CDR1 LNHDA and CDR2 SQIVND (reference sequence). V shed 3 bases, J shed 5 bases, and the junction held 8 bases outside the gene matches. CDR3 in DNA: TGTGCCAGTAGTATGAACGGGGGGGCCAAGGAGACCCAGTACTTC. Translating it yields CASSMNGGAKETQYF.

The chain has TRBV5-5 and TRBJ1-2; 9 positions match TRBD1. Germline lookup yields CDR1 SGHKS and CDR2 YYEKEE (reference sequence). Trimming removed 4 bases from V and 6 bases from J; junction bases left unmatched: 4. The CDR3 extends over 13 amino acids. The CDR3 loop reads CASSKGQGNGYTF. For the CDR3, the DNA is TGTGCCAGCAGCAAAGGACAGGGGAATGGCTACACCTTC.

The chain uses TRBV6-5 and TRBJ2-1; perhaps TRBD2 as D (7 bases). The CDR3 sequence is 15 residues long. Germline V gene sequence: CDR1 MNHEY, CDR2 SVGAGI. V was pared by 8 bases and J by 6 bases, with 20 bases between. CDR3 sequence: CASGLIGGGSNEQFF. The CDR3 nucleotides are TGTGCCAGCGGCCTAATAGGGGGGGGCAGCAATGAGCAGTTCTTC.

The chain carries TRBV4-2 and TRBJ2-7; tentative D call: TRBD2 (6 bases). The ends were cut back, 3 bases at V and 4 bases at J, with 13 bases in the middle. The length of the CDR3 is 14 residues. The germline V gene has CDR1 LGHNA and CDR2 YNFKEQ. CDR3 DNA: TGTGCCAGCAGCCACGACACGAGCGGGTACGAGCAGTACTTC. This translates into CASSHDTSGYEQYF.